The 15 T cell receptor beta chains below all came from one sample that was sequenced in a study of blood T cells in healthy people across ages. A sample-barcoded 5' primer and a J-beta primer mix were used in a second PCR of about 6 to 11 cycles. TCRdb ran MiXCR on the 5' RACE reads and lists one entry per CDR3 protein. The table has some 860,000 distinct CDR3 sequences, about 56% seen once. Specimen: blood. These receptors all stem from a man in his forties in good health.

The rearrangement joins TRBV20-1 to TRBJ1-2, with a possible D match to TRBD1 (6 bases). Germline V gene lookup returns CDR1 DFQATT and CDR2 SNEGSKA (reference sequence). Trimming pared 1 base from V and 6 bases from J, leaving 12 bases between. The CDR3 totals 13 residues. In nucleotides, the CDR3 is TGCAGTGCTAGAGTGGGGCAGGGGAATGGCTACACCTTC. This codes for CSARVGQGNGYTF.

Only a few counts were recorded for this clonotype. This chain uses TRBV28 with TRBJ2-4; weak D call: TRBD2 (5 bases). The DNA end favors TRBJ2-7, so the J call may be wrong. Germline assignment: CDR1 MDHEN and CDR2 SYDVKM. The CDR3 has 14 amino acids. This chain's CDR3 is CASSVSVHPYEQYF. CDR3 bases: TGTGCCAGCAGCGTTAGCGTGCACCCCTACGAGCAGTACTTC.

There are many counts of this clonotype. The rearrangement links TRBV7-2 to TRBJ2-7; 12 bases map to TRBD2. Trimming took 3 bases from V and 4 from J; bases not matched to a gene: 4. CDR3 length: 15 residues. Looked up from germline, CDR1 is SGHTA and CDR2 is FQGNSA. The CDR3 DNA reads as TGTGCCAGCAGCTTCGGACTAGCGGGAAATTACGAGCAGTACTTC. Its translation: CASSFGLAGNYEQYF.

This rearrangement joins TRBV5-1 to TRBJ1-1; D is uncertain. Germline-derived CDR1 and CDR2 are SGHRS and YFSETQ. V shed 3 bases and J shed 1 base, with 10 bases lying between them. The CDR3 has 14 residues. CDR3 sequence (DNA): TGCGCCAGCAGCTATACTACACAGAACACTGAAGCTTTCTTT. Translated: CASSYTTQNTEAFF.

Notes on this clonotype: A junction boundary mismatches the germline segment, possibly from a read error. The rearrangement joins TRBV9 to TRBJ2-1; D is possibly TRBD2 (5 bases). Germline V lookup: CDR1 SGDLS, CDR2 YYNGEE. CDR3 size: 14 residues. The CDR3 here is CASSAPGVGNGQFF. CDR3 in DNA: TGTGCCAGCAGCGCCCCCGGGGTAGGAAATGGGCAGTTCTTC.

The genes are TRBV29-1 and TRBJ1-1; D is undetermined. CDR3 length: 13 amino acids. The germline CDR1 and CDR2 sequences are SQVTM and ANQGSEA. V was pared by 6 bases and J by 0 bases, with 11 bases between. The CDR3 sequence is CSVERVMNTEAFF. CDR3 nucleotide sequence: TGCAGCGTGGAACGGGTAATGAACACTGAAGCTTTCTTT.

The chain couples TRBV29-1 to TRBJ1-2; TRBD1 agrees at 7 bases. V lost 7 bases, J lost 2 bases, and 7 bases stayed unmatched. CDR3 length equals 13 residues. CDR1 is SQVTM and CDR2 is ANQGSEA in the germline V gene. Here the CDR3 reads CSGLTGMNYGYTF. CDR3 nucleotides: TGCAGCGGCTTGACAGGGATGAACTATGGCTACACCTTC.

The count of this clonotype is one. The gene calls are TRBV28 and TRBJ2-7, with 10 bases lining up with TRBD2. V lost 4 bases to trimming and J lost 2 bases; unmatched junction nucleotides: 11. The CDR3 is made up of 17 amino acids. The germline gives CDR1 MDHEN, CDR2 SYDVKM. This CDR3 is CASSSFLGLAAPYEQYF. In DNA form, the CDR3 reads TGTGCCAGCAGTTCCTTCCTAGGACTAGCGGCTCCCTACGAGCAGTACTTC. Looking up the rest from reference TRBV28 and TRBJ2-7 gives the full variable domain: DVKVTQSSRYLVKRTGEKVFLECVQDMDHENMFWYRQDPGLGLRLIYFSYDVKMKEKGDIPEGYSVSREKKERFSLILESASTNQTSMYLCASSSFLGLAAPYEQYFGPGTRLTVT.

About this clonotype: This may stem from a read error, because a much larger clone lies one nucleotide away. The chain has TRBV7-6 and TRBJ2-5, with a tentative D call TRBD1 (7 bases). V lost 3 bases to trimming and J lost 11 bases, with 19 bases between them. The CDR3 contains 14 residues. Germline CDR1 SGHVS, CDR2 FNYEAQ. The CDR3 coding sequence is TGTGCCAGCAGCTTCAGGGGGAGGAGCGATGAGCAGTACTTC. It translates to CASSFRGRSDEQYF.

In regard to this clonotype: At one end the junction does not follow the germline gene, possibly because of a read error. J is TRBJ2-5 and V is TRBV4-3, with D unresolved. Germline CDR1 reads LGHNA; CDR2 reads YSLEER. This CDR3 spans 13 amino acids. The CDR3 coding sequence is TGCGCCGGCAGCCACGGCAACCAAGAGACCCAGTACTTC. Protein: CAGSHGNQETQYF.

CDR3 sequence: CSARRWGAMLNEKLFF. The CDR3 DNA is TGCAGTGCTAGGAGATGGGGGGCGATGCTTAATGAAAAACTGTTTTTT. The chain links TRBV20-1 to TRBJ1-4, with a tentative D call TRBD1 (6 bases). This CDR3 has 16 amino acids. V shed 3 bases and J shed 4 bases, with 18 bases lying between them. In germline, CDR1 is DFQATT, CDR2 SNEGSKA (reference sequence).

The chain employs TRBV30 and TRBJ2-7, with D unresolved. The end of the DNA fits TRBJ2-5 better, so the J call may be wrong. CDR3 size: 15 residues. Germline V gene lookup returns CDR1 GTSNPN and CDR2 SVGIG (reference sequence). CDR3 amino acids: CAWSVTTFAAETQYF. The DNA for the CDR3 is TGTGCCTGGAGTGTAACCACCTTTGCTGCGGAGACCCAGTACTTC.

This clonotype showed up just once. The rearrangement links TRBV6-2 or TRBV6-3 to TRBJ2-4, with 10 positions matching TRBD2. Unmatched junction bases numbered 3, after V lost 4 bases and J lost 0 bases. Germline CDR1 MNHEY, CDR2 SVGEGT. The CDR3 covers 16 residues. CDR3 loop: CASSSTSGVAKNIQYF. The DNA of the CDR3 is TGTGCCAGCAGTTCTACTAGCGGGGTAGCCAAAAACATTCAGTACTTC.

This rearrangement joins TRBV13 to TRBJ2-1; 7 positions match TRBD2. V trimming: 5 bases; J trimming: 8 bases; junction bases outside the gene matches: 9. CDR1 is PRHDT and CDR2 is FYEKMQ in the germline V gene (reference sequence). The CDR3 spans 14 residues. CDR3 loop: CASSVNGGRDEQFF. For the CDR3, the DNA is TGTGCCAGCAGCGTCAACGGGGGGAGGGATGAGCAGTTCTTC. The full variable domain, with the rest looked up from reference TRBV13 and TRBJ2-1, is AAGVIQSPRHLIKEKRETATLKCYPIPRHDTVYWYQQGPGQDPQFLISFYEKMQSDKGSIPDRFSAQQFSDYHSELNMSSLELGDSALYFCASSVNGGRDEQFFGPGTRLTVL.

The chain joins TRBV13 to TRBJ2-2; 7 bases agree with TRBD1. CDR3 size: 16 residues. Germline lookup yields CDR1 PRHDT and CDR2 FYEKMQ (reference sequence). V lost 5 bases to trimming and J lost 0 bases; unmatched junction nucleotides: 6. CDR3 bases: TGTGCCAGCAGCCTAGAAGGGGGCTCGAACACCGGGGAGCTGTTTTTT. The encoded protein is CASSLEGGSNTGELFF.